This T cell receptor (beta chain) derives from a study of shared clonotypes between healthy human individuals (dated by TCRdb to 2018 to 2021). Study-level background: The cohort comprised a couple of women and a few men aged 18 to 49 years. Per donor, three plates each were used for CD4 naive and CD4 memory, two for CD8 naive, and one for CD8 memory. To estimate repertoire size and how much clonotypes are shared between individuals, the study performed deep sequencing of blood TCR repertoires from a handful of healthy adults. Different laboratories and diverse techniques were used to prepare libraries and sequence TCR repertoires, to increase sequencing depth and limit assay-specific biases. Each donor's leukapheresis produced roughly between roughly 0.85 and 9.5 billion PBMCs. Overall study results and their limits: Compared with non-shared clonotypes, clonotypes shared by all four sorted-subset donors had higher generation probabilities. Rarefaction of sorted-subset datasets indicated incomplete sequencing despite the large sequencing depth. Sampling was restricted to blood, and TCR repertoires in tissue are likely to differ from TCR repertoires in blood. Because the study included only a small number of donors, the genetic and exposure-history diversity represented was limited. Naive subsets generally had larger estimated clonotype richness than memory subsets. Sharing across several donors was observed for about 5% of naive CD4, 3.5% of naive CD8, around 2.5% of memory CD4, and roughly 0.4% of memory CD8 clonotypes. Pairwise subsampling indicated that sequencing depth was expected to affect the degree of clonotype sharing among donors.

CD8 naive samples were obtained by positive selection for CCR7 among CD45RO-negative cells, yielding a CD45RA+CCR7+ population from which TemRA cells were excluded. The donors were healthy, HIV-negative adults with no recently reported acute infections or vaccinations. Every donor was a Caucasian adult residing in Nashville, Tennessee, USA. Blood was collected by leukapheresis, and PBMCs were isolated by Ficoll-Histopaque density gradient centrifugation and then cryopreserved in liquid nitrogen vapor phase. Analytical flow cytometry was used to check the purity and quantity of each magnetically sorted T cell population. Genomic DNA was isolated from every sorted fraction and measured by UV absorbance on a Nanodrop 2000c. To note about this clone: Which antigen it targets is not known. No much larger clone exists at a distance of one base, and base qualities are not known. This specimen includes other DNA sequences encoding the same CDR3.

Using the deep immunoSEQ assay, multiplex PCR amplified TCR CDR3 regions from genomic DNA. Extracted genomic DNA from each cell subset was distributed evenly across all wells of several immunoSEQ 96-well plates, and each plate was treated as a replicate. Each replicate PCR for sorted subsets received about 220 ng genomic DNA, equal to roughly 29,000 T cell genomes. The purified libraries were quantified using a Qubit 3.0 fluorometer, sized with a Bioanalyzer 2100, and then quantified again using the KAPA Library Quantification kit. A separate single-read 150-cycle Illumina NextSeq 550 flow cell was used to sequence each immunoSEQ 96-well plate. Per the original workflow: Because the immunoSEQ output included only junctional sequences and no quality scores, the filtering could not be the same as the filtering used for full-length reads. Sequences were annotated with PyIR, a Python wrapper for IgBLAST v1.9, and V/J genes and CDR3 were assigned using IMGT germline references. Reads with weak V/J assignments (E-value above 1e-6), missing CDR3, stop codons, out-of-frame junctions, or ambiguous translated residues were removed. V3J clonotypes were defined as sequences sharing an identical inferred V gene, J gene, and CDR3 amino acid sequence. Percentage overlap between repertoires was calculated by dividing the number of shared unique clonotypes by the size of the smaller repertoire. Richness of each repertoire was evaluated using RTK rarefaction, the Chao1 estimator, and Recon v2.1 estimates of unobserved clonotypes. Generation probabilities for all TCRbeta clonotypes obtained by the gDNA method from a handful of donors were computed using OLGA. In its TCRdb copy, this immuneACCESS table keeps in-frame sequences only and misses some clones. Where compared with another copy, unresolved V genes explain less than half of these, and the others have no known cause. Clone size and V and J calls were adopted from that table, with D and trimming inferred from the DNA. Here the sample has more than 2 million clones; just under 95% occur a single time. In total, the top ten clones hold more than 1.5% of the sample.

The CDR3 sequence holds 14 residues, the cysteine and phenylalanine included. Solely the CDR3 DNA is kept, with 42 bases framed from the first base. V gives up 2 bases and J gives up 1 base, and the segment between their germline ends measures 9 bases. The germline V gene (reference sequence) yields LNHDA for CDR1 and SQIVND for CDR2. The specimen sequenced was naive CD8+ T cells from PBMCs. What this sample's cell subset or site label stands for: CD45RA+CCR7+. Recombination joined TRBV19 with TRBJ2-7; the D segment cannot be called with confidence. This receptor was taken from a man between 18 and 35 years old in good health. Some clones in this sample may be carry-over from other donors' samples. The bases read TGTGCCAGTAGTATACGCGTCAGTTCCTACGAGCAGTACTTC. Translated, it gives CASSIRVSSYEQYF.